Each of the 27 T cell receptor beta chains below was sequenced from the same sample in a study of graft-versus-host responses after intestinal transplantation. No antigen has been assigned to these receptors. Clones were sequenced by immunoSEQ multiplex PCR, and TCRdb holds only the in-frame ones, with some missing. In the table there are 75,000 to 90,000 clones, 85% to 90% of which are singletons. Material: unstimulated CD4+ T cells sorted from spleen or lymph node cells, obtained before intestinal transplant. These receptors all stem from a human donor who received an intestinal transplant.

The gene calls are TRBV28 and TRBJ1-5; no reliable D call. The CDR3 covers 15 residues. The V end lost 8 bases, the J end lost 3 bases, and 17 bases lay between the germline ends. Germline values: CDR1 MDHEN, CDR2 SYDVKM. In DNA form, the CDR3 reads TGTGCCAGCCACCAGTCTGGTATCTTCAATCAGCCCCAGCATTTT. It is translated as CASHQSGIFNQPQHF.

The J gene is TRBJ1-1, the V gene TRBV15; a weak D match, TRBD1 (5 bases). This CDR3 contains 14 residues. Germline assignment: CDR1 LNHNV and CDR2 YYDKDF (reference sequence). V lost 2 bases, J lost 5 bases, and 12 bases lay in between. The CDR3 is CATSRRQGATEAFF. CDR3 nucleotide sequence: TGTGCCACCAGCAGAAGGCAGGGTGCGACTGAAGCTTTCTTT. Complete variable domain (other parts from reference TRBV15 and TRBJ1-1): DAMVIQNPRYQVTQFGKPVTLSCSQTLNHNVMYWYQQKSSQAPKLLFHYYDKDFNNEADTPDNFQSRRPNTSFCFLDIRSPGLGDTAMYLCATSRRQGATEAFFGQGTRLTVV.

This clone appeared a single time. This sequence joins TRBV6-1 and TRBJ1-1; 7 nucleotides align to TRBD1. Germline CDR1 reads MNHNS; CDR2 reads SASEGT. The CDR3 runs to 15 residues. The trim removed 0 bases at V and 10 bases at J, leaving 11 bases unmatched. CDR3 in DNA: TGTGCCAGCAGTGAAGCGAGGGCAGGGGGTCTCGGAGCTTTCTTT. This codes for CASSEARAGGLGAFF.

The chain links TRBV9 to TRBJ1-2; D uncertain. The CDR3 length is 14 residues. Germline CDR1 is SGDLS and CDR2 is YYNGEE. Trimming stripped 3 bases from V and 4 bases from J, with 13 bases between. CDR3 in amino acids: CASSARGEGYGYTF. DNA for the CDR3: TGTGCCAGCAGCGCCCGAGGTGAGGGCTATGGCTACACCTTC.

V usage is TRBV5-1 and J usage is TRBJ2-7; TRBD1 is a possible D gene (6 bases). CDR1 and CDR2 from the germline V gene are SGHRS and YFSETQ. The CDR3 loop spans 17 amino acids. Deletions cut 3 bases from V and 2 bases from J, with 21 bases between. CDR3 sequence: CASSSTGGGGRAYEQYF. CDR3 in DNA: TGCGCCAGCAGCTCTACTGGGGGCGGTGGCCGTGCCTACGAGCAGTACTTC. The full variable domain, its missing parts supplied by reference TRBV5-1 and TRBJ2-7, is KAGVTQTPRYLIKTRGQQVTLSCSPISGHRSVSWYQQTPGQGLQFLFEYFSETQRNKGNFPGRFSGRQFSNSRSEMNVSTLELGDSALYLCASSSTGGGGRAYEQYFGPGTRLTVT.

This chain joins TRBV19 and TRBJ2-1, with 7 bases that match TRBD1. Germline CDR1 LNHDA, CDR2 SQIVND (reference sequence). This CDR3 spans 15 amino acids. After removal of 8 bases from V and 6 bases from J, the junction contained 13 bases not matched to a gene. The DNA for the CDR3 is TGTGCCAGTTGGGGACGGGGACAGAAGGTCAATGAGCAGTTCTTC. Amino acids: CASWGRGQKVNEQFF.

The genes are TRBV2 and TRBJ2-2; D gene ambiguous. This CDR3 contains 14 residues. Germline V gene sequence: CDR1 SNHLY, CDR2 FYNNEI. Trimming cost V 4 bases and J 6 bases, with 12 bases left between them. The CDR3 loop is CASSAEYGSGELFF. The CDR3 coding sequence is TGTGCCAGCAGTGCGGAGTATGGATCCGGGGAGCTGTTTTTT.

The chain couples TRBV9 to TRBJ2-1, with TRBD2 identical over 8 bases. Germline values: CDR1 SGDLS, CDR2 YYNGEE. Trimming at V came to 4 bases and at J to 1 base, leaving 22 bases not matched to a gene. The length of the CDR3 is 21 residues. CDR3 coding DNA: TGTGCCAGCAGCCCACGGCCAGCAGCCCCTATCCGGGGGGGATCCTACAATGAGCAGTTCTTC. Amino acid sequence: CASSPRPAAPIRGGSYNEQFF.

CDR3 DNA: TGCAGCGTTCGGACAGGGAGAAAGGATGGCTACACCTTC. Translated: CSVRTGRKDGYTF. This chain links TRBV29-1 with TRBJ1-2; 8 bases match TRBD1. After removal of 5 bases from V and 6 bases from J, the junction contained 8 bases not matched to a gene. CDR1 is SQVTM and CDR2 is ANQGSEA in the germline V gene. The CDR3 runs 13 residues.

Only a few counts were recorded for this clone. The V gene is TRBV6-6, the J gene TRBJ2-7, with D possibly TRBD2 on 5 matching bases. CDR3 length equals 11 residues. The V gene's germline CDR1 is MNHNY and CDR2 SVGAGI (reference sequence). Trimming pared 8 bases from V and 4 bases from J, leaving 9 bases between. CDR3 nucleotides: TGTGCCAGCTCTAGCTATTACGAGCAGTACTTC. It is translated as CASSSYYEQYF.

The chain is built from TRBV6-5 and TRBJ1-1; tentatively, D is TRBD1 (5 bases). From germline, CDR1 is MNHEY and CDR2 SVGAGI. This CDR3 is 12 amino acids long. The V end was cut by 5 bases, the J end by 4 bases, with 8 bases between. The CDR3 spells CASSGGGTEAFF. The CDR3 DNA is TGTGCCAGCAGTGGGGGAGGCACTGAAGCTTTCTTT.

This clone occurred a few times. The J gene is TRBJ1-4, the V gene TRBV6-5, with 7 bases aligning to TRBD1. V was clipped by 7 bases and J by 8 bases; unmatched bases: 10. Germline assignment: CDR1 MNHEY and CDR2 SVGAGI. This CDR3 comprises 14 residues. The CDR3 bases are TGTGCCAGCATGGGGGGCAGGGGGAGGGAAAAACTGTTTTTT. Encoded protein: CASMGGRGREKLFF.

The chain carries TRBV5-4 and TRBJ2-3; 11 bases match TRBD2. V dropped 4 bases and J dropped 0; count of bases not matched to a gene: 1. The CDR3 loop spans 15 amino acids. CDR1 and CDR2 (germline): SGHNT, YYREEE (reference sequence). CDR3 region: CASSRTSGSTDTQYF. CDR3 in DNA: TGTGCCAGCAGCCGGACTAGCGGGAGCACAGATACGCAGTATTTT.

The V and J genes are TRBV18 and TRBJ2-5; D unresolved. The CDR3 loop spans 14 amino acids. V lost 0 bases and J 1 base, leaving 6 bases between the germline ends. Per the germline V gene, CDR1 is KGHSH and CDR2 is LQKENI. The CDR3 bases are TGTGCCAGCTCACCACCCTCACTCCAAGAGACCCAGTACTTC. As protein: CASSPPSLQETQYF. The full variable domain, in which reference TRBV18 and TRBJ2-5 provide the parts outside the CDR3, is NAGVMQNPRHLVRRRGQEARLRCSPMKGHSHVYWYRQLPEEGLKFMVYLQKENIIDESGMPKERFSAEFPKEGPSILRIQQVVRGDSAAYFCASSPPSLQETQYFGPGTRLLVL.

V and J are TRBV5-6 and TRBJ2-3, with TRBD2 matching 8 bases. The CDR3 length is 14 residues. The V segment lost 0 bases and the J segment 4 bases; nucleotides outside the gene matches: 1. In germline, CDR1 is SGHDT, CDR2 YYEEEE. The CDR3 DNA reads as TGTGCCAGCAGCTTGGCAGCGGGGGCAGATACGCAGTATTTT. Translation gives CASSLAAGADTQYF.

The chain is built from TRBV7-9 and TRBJ2-7, with D perhaps TRBD1 (5 bases). The germline V gene encodes CDR1 SEHNR and CDR2 FQNEAQ (reference sequence). V dropped 2 bases and J dropped 6 bases, with 8 bases sitting between them. There are 12 residues in the CDR3. The CDR3 coding sequence is TGTGCCAGCAGCTTAAAAGGGGCCGAGCAGTACTTC. Its protein product is CASSLKGAEQYF.

This rearrangement joins TRBV19 to TRBJ2-2; D may be TRBD2 (6 bases). Germline V gene sequence: CDR1 LNHDA, CDR2 SQIVND (reference sequence). V was cut by 3 bases and J by 7 bases, with 18 bases left in between. There are 16 residues in the CDR3. CDR3 nucleotide sequence: TGTGCCAGTAGTATCCTATTCGGGAGTCTGGGCGGGGAGCTGTTTTTT. Residues: CASSILFGSLGGELFF. The complete variable domain, with remaining parts taken from reference TRBV19 and TRBJ2-2, reads DGGITQSPKYLFRKEGQNVTLSCEQNLNHDAMYWYRQDPGQGLRLIYYSQIVNDFQKGDIAEGYSVSREKKESFPLTVTSAQKNPTAFYLCASSILFGSLGGELFFGEGSRLTVL.

The J gene is TRBJ2-4, the V gene TRBV7-2, with a possible D match to TRBD2 (6 bases). The V gene lost 4 bases and the J gene lost 9 bases, with 19 bases spanning the gap. This CDR3 contains 15 residues. Germline V CDR1 and CDR2: SGHTA, FQGNSA. The CDR3: CASSSQGGGGGIQYF. Written as DNA, the CDR3 is TGTGCCAGCAGCTCCCAGGGAGGTGGGGGAGGCATTCAGTACTTC.

This chain connects TRBV28 to TRBJ1-5; 8 bases line up with TRBD1. Germline assignment: CDR1 MDHEN and CDR2 SYDVKM. CDR3 length: 12 amino acids. Trimming took 10 bases from V and 11 from J; bases not matched to a gene: 10. CDR3 sequence: CATGQGQIAQHF. The CDR3 DNA sequence: TGTGCCACCGGACAGGGTCAAATAGCCCAGCATTTT.

The chain links TRBV2 to TRBJ1-4; 7 positions agree with TRBD1. V was clipped by 1 base and J by 7 bases; unmatched bases: 12. The CDR3 is 17 residues long. Germline V gene sequence: CDR1 SNHLY, CDR2 FYNNEI. CDR3 loop: CASSEGLGTAGGEKLFF. The CDR3 nucleotides are TGTGCCAGCAGTGAAGGTTTAGGGACAGCCGGTGGTGAAAAACTGTTTTTT.

The chain joins TRBV5-1 to TRBJ2-5, with D hard to call. Trimming took off 4 bases at V and 1 base at J, with 2 bases between the two ends. CDR3 length equals 11 residues. Looked up from germline, CDR1 is SGHRS and CDR2 is YFSETQ. CDR3 in amino acids: CASSLQETQYF. The CDR3 nucleotides read TGCGCCAGCAGCCTCCAAGAGACCCAGTACTTC.

This clone was seen a single time. This chain uses TRBV7-8 with TRBJ1-5; D is undetermined. The ends were cut back, 0 bases at V and 4 bases at J, with 16 bases in the middle. This CDR3 is 17 amino acids long. CDR1 is SGHVS and CDR2 is FQNEAQ in the germline V gene. CDR3: CASSLALGLWRNQPQHF. The CDR3 coding sequence is TGTGCCAGCAGCTTAGCCCTTGGGTTGTGGAGGAATCAGCCCCAGCATTTT.

The J gene is TRBJ2-5, the V gene TRBV4-1; 7 positions match TRBD2. V lost 2 bases and J lost 12; bases outside the gene matches: 15. The CDR3 totals 15 residues. The V gene's germline CDR1 is MGHRA and CDR2 YSYEKL. The CDR3 DNA is TGCGCCAGCAGCCAATCGCCGGGGCGGGGGATCCCCGAGTACTTC. It codes for CASSQSPGRGIPEYF.

This rearrangement joins TRBV6-5 to TRBJ2-7, with D tentatively TRBD2 (5 bases). Deletions cut 6 bases from V and 3 bases from J, with 12 bases between. CDR1 is MNHEY and CDR2 is SVGAGI in the germline V gene. This CDR3 has 13 residues. The DNA for the CDR3 is TGTGCCAGCAGCAACGGGGTGGGCTACGAGCAGTACTTC. Encoded protein: CASSNGVGYEQYF.

V usage is TRBV30 and J usage is TRBJ1-4; 8 positions match TRBD1. The trim removed 0 bases at V and 8 bases at J, leaving 8 bases unmatched. The CDR3 has 15 residues. CDR1 is GTSNPN and CDR2 is SVGIG in the germline V gene (reference sequence). The CDR3: CAWSVSRGHWEKLFF. CDR3 DNA: TGTGCCTGGAGTGTAAGCAGGGGGCATTGGGAAAAACTGTTTTTT.

V usage is TRBV4-2 and J usage is TRBJ1-5; 12 bases agree with TRBD1. CDR1 is LGHNA, CDR2 YNFKEQ, per germline. The CDR3 covers 21 residues. V gave up 0 bases and J gave up 3 bases; unmatched junction bases: 15. Here the CDR3 reads CASSQDYRDRGPSAFNQPQHF. In DNA form, the CDR3 reads TGTGCCAGCAGCCAAGACTACCGGGACAGGGGGCCCTCGGCGTTCAATCAGCCCCAGCATTTT.

This sequence joins TRBV19 and TRBJ2-2; the match to TRBD2 covers 7 bases. Germline assignment: CDR1 LNHDA and CDR2 SQIVND (reference sequence). The CDR3 has 18 amino acids. Unmatched junction bases numbered 17, after V lost 8 bases and J lost 2 bases. The CDR3 reads CASAELAPRLRNTGELFF. The DNA for the CDR3 is TGTGCCAGTGCGGAACTAGCGCCACGTTTAAGAAACACCGGGGAGCTGTTTTTT.